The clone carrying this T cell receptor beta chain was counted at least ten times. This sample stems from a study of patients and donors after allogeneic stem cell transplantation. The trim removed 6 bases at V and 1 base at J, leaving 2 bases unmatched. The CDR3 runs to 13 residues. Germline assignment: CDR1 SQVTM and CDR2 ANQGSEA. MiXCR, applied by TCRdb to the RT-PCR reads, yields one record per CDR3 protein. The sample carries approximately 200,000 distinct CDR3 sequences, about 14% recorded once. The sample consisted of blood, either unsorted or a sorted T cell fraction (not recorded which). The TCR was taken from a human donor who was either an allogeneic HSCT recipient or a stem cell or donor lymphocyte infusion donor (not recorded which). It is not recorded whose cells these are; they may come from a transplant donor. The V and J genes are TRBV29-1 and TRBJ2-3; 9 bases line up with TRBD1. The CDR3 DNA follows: TGCAGCGTGGGGACAGGGCGCACAGATACGCAGTATTTT. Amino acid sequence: CSVGTGRTDTQYF.